The T cell receptor beta chain described here comes from a study of blood T cells in healthy people across ages. In germline, CDR1 is SGHVS, CDR2 FQNEAQ. The CDR3 consists of 14 residues. V was clipped by 4 bases and J by 1 base, with 10 bases between them. A J-beta primer mix and a sample-barcoded 5' primer were used in a second PCR of roughly 6 to 11 cycles. Sequencing recovered at least 3 million CDR3-containing paired-end reads from each sample. TCRdb analysed the 5' RACE reads with MiXCR anew, one entry per CDR3 protein. The table includes 650,000 to 900,000 distinct CDR3 sequences, under 80% detected once.

The rearrangement joins TRBV7-8 to TRBJ2-5; D might be TRBD2 (6 bases). The sequence was collected from a man in his thirties or forties in good health. Sequenced sample: blood. The CDR3 sequence: CASSSRLVQETQYF. The DNA for the CDR3 is TGTGCCAGCAGCTCCAGACTAGTCCAAGAGACCCAGTACTTC.